The clone carrying this TCR beta chain was seen many times. Recruited during active infection, patients (from Seattle) were subsequently followed longitudinally. CDR1 and CDR2 from the germline V gene are MGHRA and YSYEKL. Trimming stripped 1 base from V and 0 bases from J, with 16 bases between. The CDR3 spans 18 residues. As handled by the study authors: Amplification with reference gene primers provided the estimates of nucleated cell counts. Only in-frame clones appear in the TCRdb table, and some are missing; sequencing was by immunoSEQ multiplex PCR. That table gives V, J and clone size, and the DNA gave D and trimming. The sample contains over 100,000 clones, more than 85% of which appear only once. The data derive from a study of blood T cell repertoires in COVID-19. Turning to the study itself: Samples came from the United States, Italy and Spain, spanning acute and convalescent COVID-19.

Specimen: peripheral blood. This sequence originates from a man between 60 and 70 years old with COVID-19, enrolled during active disease. The V call is TRBV4-1, the J call TRBJ2-1, with a tentative D call TRBD1 (5 bases). The CDR3 coding sequence is TGCGCCAGCAGCCAAGCCGACCTAACAGGCAGCTCCTACAATGAGCAGTTCTTC. It is translated as CASSQADLTGSSYNEQFF.